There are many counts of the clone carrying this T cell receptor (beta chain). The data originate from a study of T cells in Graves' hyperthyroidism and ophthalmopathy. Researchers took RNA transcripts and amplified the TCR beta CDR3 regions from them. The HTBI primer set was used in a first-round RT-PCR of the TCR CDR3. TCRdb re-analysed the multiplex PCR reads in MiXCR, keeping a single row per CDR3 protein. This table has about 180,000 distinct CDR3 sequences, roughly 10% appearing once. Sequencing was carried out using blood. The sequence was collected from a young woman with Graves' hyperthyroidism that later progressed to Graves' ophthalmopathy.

CDR3: CSARGISPGETRSNQPQHF. DNA of the CDR3: TGCAGTGCTAGAGGGATATCGCCCGGGGAAACTCGTAGCAATCAGCCCCAGCATTTT. The rearrangement uses TRBV20-1 and TRBJ1-5; unclear D gene. Germline CDR1 reads DFQATT; CDR2 reads SNEGSKA (reference sequence). V was clipped by 1 base and J by 0 bases, with 22 bases between them. CDR3 length: 19 residues.